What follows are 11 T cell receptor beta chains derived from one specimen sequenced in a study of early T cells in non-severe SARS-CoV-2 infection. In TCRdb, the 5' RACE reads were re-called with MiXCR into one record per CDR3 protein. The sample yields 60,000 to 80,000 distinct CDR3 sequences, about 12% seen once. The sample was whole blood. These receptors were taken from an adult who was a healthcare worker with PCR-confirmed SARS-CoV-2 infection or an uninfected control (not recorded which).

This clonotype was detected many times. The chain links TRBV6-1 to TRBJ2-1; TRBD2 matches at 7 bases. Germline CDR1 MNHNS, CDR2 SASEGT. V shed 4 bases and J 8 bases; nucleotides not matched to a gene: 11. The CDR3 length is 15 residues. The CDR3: CASSGQLAQEDEQFF. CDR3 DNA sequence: TGTGCCAGCAGTGGGCAACTAGCGCAGGAAGATGAGCAGTTCTTC.

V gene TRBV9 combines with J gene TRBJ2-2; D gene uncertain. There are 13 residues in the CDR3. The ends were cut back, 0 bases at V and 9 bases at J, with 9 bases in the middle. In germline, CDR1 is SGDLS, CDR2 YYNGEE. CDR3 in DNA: TGTGCCAGCAGCGTAGGATCCGGCTGGGAGCTGTTTTTT. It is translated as CASSVGSGWELFF.

The CDR3 loop reads CASSPTGGGETQYF. In DNA, the CDR3 is TGTGCCAGCAGTCCAACCGGGGGAGGAGAGACCCAGTACTTC. The chain uses TRBV12-3 or TRBV12-4 and TRBJ2-5; a possible D gene is TRBD2 (6 bases). The CDR3 has 14 amino acids. V lost 5 bases to trimming and J lost 4 bases, with 14 bases between them.

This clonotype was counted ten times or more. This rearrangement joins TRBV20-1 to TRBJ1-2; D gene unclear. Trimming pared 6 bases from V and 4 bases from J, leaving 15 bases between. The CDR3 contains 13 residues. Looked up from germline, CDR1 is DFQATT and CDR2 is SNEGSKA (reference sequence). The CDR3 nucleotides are TGCAGTGCCTCTTGGGAAAGGGTCTATGGCTACACCTTC. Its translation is CSASWERVYGYTF.

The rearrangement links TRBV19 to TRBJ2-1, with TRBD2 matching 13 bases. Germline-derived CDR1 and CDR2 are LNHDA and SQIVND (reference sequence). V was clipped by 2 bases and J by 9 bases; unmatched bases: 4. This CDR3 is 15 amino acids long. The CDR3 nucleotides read TGTGCCAGTAGTATAACTAGCGGGAGGGCCGGTGAGCAGTTCTTC. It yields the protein CASSITSGRAGEQFF.

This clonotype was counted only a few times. The CDR3, as DNA: TGCAGTGCTAGTTCCGGGGGGGCCCACTACGAGCAGTACTTC. It translates to CSASSGGAHYEQYF. The chain employs TRBV20-1 and TRBJ2-7, with 8 bases matching TRBD2. Losses at the gene ends were 3 bases for V and 3 bases for J; bases not matched to a gene: 7. The CDR3 loop spans 14 amino acids. Looked up from germline, CDR1 is DFQATT and CDR2 is SNEGSKA (reference sequence).

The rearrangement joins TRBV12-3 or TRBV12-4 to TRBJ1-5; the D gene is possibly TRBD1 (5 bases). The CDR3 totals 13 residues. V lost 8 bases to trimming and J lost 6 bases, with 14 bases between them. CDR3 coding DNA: TGTGCCAGCGCGACGGGGGACCGTCAGCCCCAGCATTTT. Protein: CASATGDRQPQHF.

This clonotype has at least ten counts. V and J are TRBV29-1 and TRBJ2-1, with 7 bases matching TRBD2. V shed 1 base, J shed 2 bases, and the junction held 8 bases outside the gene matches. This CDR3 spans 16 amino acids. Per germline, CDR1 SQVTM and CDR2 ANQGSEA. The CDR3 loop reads CSVEGGGRLAYNEQFF. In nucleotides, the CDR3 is TGCAGCGTTGAAGGGGGAGGGCGCCTGGCCTACAATGAGCAGTTCTTC.

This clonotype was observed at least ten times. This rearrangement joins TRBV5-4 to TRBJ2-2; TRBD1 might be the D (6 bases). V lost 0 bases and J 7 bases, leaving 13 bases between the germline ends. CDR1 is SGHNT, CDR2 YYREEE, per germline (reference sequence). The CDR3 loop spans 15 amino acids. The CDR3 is CASSLGRGGFGELFF. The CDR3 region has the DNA TGTGCCAGCAGCTTGGGTAGAGGGGGTTTCGGGGAGCTGTTTTTT.

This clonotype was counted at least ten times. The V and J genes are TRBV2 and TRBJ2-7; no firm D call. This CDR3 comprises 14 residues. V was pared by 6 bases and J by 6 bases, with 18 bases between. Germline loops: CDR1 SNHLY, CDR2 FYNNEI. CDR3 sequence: CASRDGSLAREQYF. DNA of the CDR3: TGTGCCAGCAGAGACGGATCCCTGGCCCGCGAGCAGTACTTC.

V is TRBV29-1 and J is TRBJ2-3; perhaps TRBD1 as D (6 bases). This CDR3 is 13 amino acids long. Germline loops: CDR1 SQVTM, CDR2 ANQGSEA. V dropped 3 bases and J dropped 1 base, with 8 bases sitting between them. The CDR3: CSVEGARTDTQYF. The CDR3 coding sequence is TGCAGCGTTGAGGGGGCCCGCACAGATACGCAGTATTTT.